This TCR beta chain was sequenced for a study of blood T cell repertoires in COVID-19. Across the study: Some COVID-19 samples were acute and others convalescent; all came from the United States, Italy and Spain. PBMCs, B-cell-depleted T cells, or T cells provided the cDNA or gDNA that made up the material.

This clone was detected only once. Authors' analysis steps: Estimated nucleated cell counts came from reference gene primer amplification. TCRdb's copy holds only in-frame clones and misses some; the assay was immunoSEQ multiplex PCR. That table is the source of V, J and clone size, and D and trimming were worked out from the DNA. The top ten hold approximately 10% of the sample, which has about 86,000 clones, 79% seen once. Trimming cost V 0 bases and J 7 bases; bases outside gene matches: 6. This CDR3 is 16 amino acids long. CDR1 MNHEY and CDR2 SMNVEV come from the germline V gene (reference sequence).

The sequence was collected from a man between 65 and 85 years old with acute or convalescent COVID-19. The sequencing sample was made of peripheral blood. The chain carries TRBV27 and TRBJ2-1; 10 nucleotides align to TRBD1. The CDR3 DNA reads TGTGCCAGCAGTTTATCGTGGACAGGGGGATTAAATGAGCAGTTCTTC. Translated: CASSLSWTGGLNEQFF.